This T cell receptor (beta chain) was captured by sequencing in a study of blood T cells in healthy people across ages. This clonotype occurred a few times. Combining a sample-barcoded 5' primer with a J-beta primer mix, a second PCR ran for roughly 6 to 11 cycles. Via MiXCR, TCRdb re-called the 5' RACE reads, giving one row per CDR3 protein. The repertoire includes 780,000 or so distinct CDR3 sequences, roughly 25% of them detected once, and approximately 3.7% sits in the top ten. The CDR3 extends over 11 amino acids. Germline CDR1 reads SQVTM; CDR2 reads ANQGSEA. V dropped 4 bases and J dropped 3 bases, with 6 bases sitting between them. The same data also went into a second study, on T cells of mothers and their children. Turning to that study: A slight, non-significant increase in overlap was found for related mother-child pairs relative to unrelated pairs.

V usage is TRBV29-1 and J usage is TRBJ1-2, with unresolved D. The TCR originated in a boy aged 5 to 17 in good health. Material for sequencing was blood. The CDR3 loop is CSVGSDYGYTF. Here the CDR3 DNA reads TGCAGCGTTGGGTCTGACTATGGCTACACCTTC.